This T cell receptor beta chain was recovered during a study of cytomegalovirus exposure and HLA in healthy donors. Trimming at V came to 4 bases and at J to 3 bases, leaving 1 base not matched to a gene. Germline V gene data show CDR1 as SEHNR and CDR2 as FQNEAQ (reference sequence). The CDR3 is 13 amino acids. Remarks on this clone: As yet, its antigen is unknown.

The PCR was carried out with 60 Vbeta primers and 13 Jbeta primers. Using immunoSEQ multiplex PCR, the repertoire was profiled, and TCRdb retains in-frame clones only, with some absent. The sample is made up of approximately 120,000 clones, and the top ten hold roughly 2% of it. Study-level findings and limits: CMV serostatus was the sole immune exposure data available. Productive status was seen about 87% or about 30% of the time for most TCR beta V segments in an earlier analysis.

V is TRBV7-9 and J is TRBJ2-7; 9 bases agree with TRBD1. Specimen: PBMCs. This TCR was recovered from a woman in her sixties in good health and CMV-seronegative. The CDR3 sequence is CASSSTGGYEQYF. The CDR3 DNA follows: TGTGCCAGCAGCTCGACAGGGGGCTACGAGCAGTACTTC.